Shown below are 21 T cell receptor beta chains from a single sample sequenced in a study of T cells in Graves' hyperthyroidism and ophthalmopathy (dated by TCRdb to the late 2010s). Libraries were made using multiplex PCR. The data were produced on an Illumina HiSeq 2000. TCR beta CDR3 regions were amplified from RNA transcripts. A first-round RT-PCR of the TCR CDR3 used the HTBI primer set with the Qiagen OneStep RT-PCR kit. Using fastp trimming at Q25 and MiXCR clonotype assembly, TCRdb reanalyzed the public sequencing data and kept in-frame beta chains. CDR3 protein duplicates are merged, each entry listing the most common genes and DNA. Across this sample there are about 590,000 distinct CDR3 sequences, with approximately 15% seen only once. 7.3% of the sample lies in the top ten. Sequenced input: blood. The source of these receptors is a woman aged 25 to 39 with Graves' hyperthyroidism.

In its sample, this clonotype was seen many times. This chain connects TRBV20-1 to TRBJ2-7; the match to TRBD2 covers 14 bases. The CDR3 contains 16 residues. Germline V gene sequence: CDR1 DFQATT, CDR2 SNEGSKA (reference sequence). Losses at the gene ends were 4 bases for V and 0 bases for J; bases not matched to a gene: 5. The CDR3 is CSATGLAGVRSYEQYF. CDR3 in DNA: TGCAGTGCTACGGGACTAGCGGGAGTTCGCTCCTACGAGCAGTACTTC.

The chain recombines TRBV6-1 with TRBJ2-5, with 9 bases fitting TRBD1. This CDR3 region has 13 residues. V lost 10 bases and J lost 4; bases outside the gene matches: 7. Germline V gene lookup returns CDR1 MNHNS and CDR2 SASEGT. Written as DNA, the CDR3 is TGTGCCACCACAGGGGGCTGGGGAGAGACCCAGTACTTC. Amino acids: CATTGGWGETQYF.

This clonotype was detected only a few times. The chain joins TRBV20-1 to TRBJ1-2; D not resolved. This CDR3 comprises 14 residues. V was shortened by 1 base and J by 4 bases, with 13 bases between the two germline ends. CDR1 and CDR2 (germline): DFQATT, SNEGSKA (reference sequence). CDR3 protein: CSARAPTDIYGYTF. DNA for the CDR3: TGCAGTGCTAGAGCACCCACAGACATCTATGGCTACACCTTC.

The table lists this clonotype with a few counts. The chain uses TRBV7-2 and TRBJ2-4; D is possibly TRBD2 (5 bases). V gave up 5 bases and J gave up 2 bases, with 22 bases separating them. The CDR3 consists of 18 residues. Germline values: CDR1 SGHTA, CDR2 FQGNSA. CDR3 in DNA: TGTGCCAGCAGCCTTTTTCCCACTAGAGAAGGATCCAAAAACATTCAGTACTTC. This codes for CASSLFPTREGSKNIQYF.

The J gene is TRBJ1-5, the V gene TRBV6-1; 9 bases map to TRBD1. Germline V gene lookup returns CDR1 MNHNS and CDR2 SASEGT. The CDR3 runs to 14 residues. V trimming: 2 bases; J trimming: 5 bases; junction bases outside the gene matches: 1. The CDR3 loop reads CASSETGGDQPQHF. The CDR3 DNA reads TGTGCCAGCAGTGAAACAGGGGGCGATCAGCCCCAGCATTTT.

This clonotype was detected many times. This chain's CDR3 is CASSPTGRSGELFF. The DNA for the CDR3 is TGTGCCAGCAGCCCAACAGGGCGATCCGGGGAGCTGTTTTTT. This sequence joins TRBV7-9 and TRBJ2-2, with TRBD1 as a possible D gene (6 bases). CDR3 length: 14 amino acids. Trimming took off 5 bases at V and 6 bases at J, with 13 bases between the two ends. CDR1 is SEHNR, CDR2 FQNEAQ, per germline (reference sequence). Looking up the rest from reference TRBV7-9 and TRBJ2-2 gives the full variable domain: DTGVSQNPRHKITKRGQNVTFRCDPISEHNRLYWYRQTLGQGPEFLTYFQNEAQLEKSRLLSDRFSAERPKGSFSTLEIQRTEQGDSAMYLCASSPTGRSGELFFGEGSRLTVL.

Many counts were recorded for this clonotype. The V call is TRBV6-5, the J call TRBJ1-1; D is possibly TRBD1 (6 bases). CDR3 length: 16 residues. V lost 0 bases to trimming and J lost 5 bases, with 16 bases between them. The V gene's germline CDR1 is MNHEY and CDR2 SVGAGI. CDR3: CASSYSAGDGATEAFF. The CDR3 DNA sequence: TGTGCCAGCAGTTACTCAGCAGGGGACGGGGCGACTGAAGCTTTCTTT.

The chain is built from TRBV25-1 and TRBJ2-7; 8 nucleotides line up with TRBD2. V was pared by 6 bases and J by 7 bases, with 8 bases of the junction left unmatched. CDR1 and CDR2 from the germline V gene are MGHDK and SYGVNS. The CDR3 is 13 amino acids. CDR3 nucleotides: TGTGCCAGCAGAGGAGCGGGAGTAGGGGAGCAGTACTTC. Its translation: CASRGAGVGEQYF.

About this clonotype: This may come from a read error, since a much larger clone is one base off. The chain uses TRBV3-1 and TRBJ2-7, with a possible D match to TRBD1 (8 bases). The germline V gene has CDR1 LGHDT and CDR2 YNNKEL (reference sequence). This CDR3 has 13 residues. The CDR3 nucleotides are TGTGCCAGCAGCTGGACAGGGAGGGGCGAGCATTACTTC. Translating gives CASSWTGRGEHYF.

This clonotype was detected many times. The J gene is TRBJ1-1, the V gene TRBV9; TRBD1 agrees at 9 bases. Germline V gene sequence: CDR1 SGDLS, CDR2 YYNGEE. CDR3 length: 17 amino acids. V shed 0 bases and J 3 bases; nucleotides not matched to a gene: 9. This CDR3 is CASSVGVTGQGDTEAFF. For the CDR3, the DNA is TGTGCCAGCAGCGTAGGAGTTACGGGACAGGGTGACACTGAAGCTTTCTTT.

For this clonotype: This may arise from a read error, as a much more abundant clone is one base away. This chain links TRBV30 with TRBJ1-6; 9 bases map to TRBD1. Germline CDR1 is GTSNPN and CDR2 is SVGIG (reference sequence). CDR3 length: 15 amino acids. CDR3 sequence: CAWRHLTGGSSPLNF. Here the CDR3 DNA reads TGTGCCTGGAGACACCTAACAGGGGGCTCCTCGCCCCTCAACTTT.

The CDR3 DNA reads as TGTGCCAGCAGCCAAGGGGCCGGGACAGGGTCCTACGAGCAGTACTTC. This codes for CASSQGAGTGSYEQYF. The chain couples TRBV3-1 to TRBJ2-7; 9 bases line up with TRBD1. The CDR3 length is 16 residues. Unmatched junction bases numbered 5, after V lost 1 base and J lost 1 base. The germline gives CDR1 LGHDT, CDR2 YNNKEL (reference sequence).

This clonotype was detected only a few times. The V and J genes are TRBV6-1 and TRBJ2-7; 9 bases are shared with TRBD2. This CDR3 is 13 amino acids long. Germline V CDR1 and CDR2: MNHNS, SASEGT. V lost 7 bases, J lost 4 bases, and 5 bases stayed unmatched. CDR3 amino acids: CASNRLAGYEQYF. CDR3 coding DNA: TGTGCCAGCAACCGCCTAGCGGGATACGAGCAGTACTTC.

This clonotype was seen just once. This may be a read error: a much more frequent sequence differs by one nucleotide. The V gene is TRBV7-4, the J gene TRBJ2-7, with D unclear. Germline V gene sequence: CDR1 SGHVT, CDR2 SQSDAQ. The CDR3 loop spans 16 amino acids. The CDR3, as DNA: TGTGCCAGCAGCCCCCCCCAACCGGAAGGCTACTACGGGCAGTACTTC. This translates into CASSPPQPEGYYGQYF.

This clonotype has just a few counts. This clone may be a read error of a much larger clone one base away. V gene TRBV7-2 combines with J gene TRBJ1-2; 7 positions agree with TRBD1. The CDR3 has 16 amino acids. Trimming cost V 4 bases and J 4 bases; bases outside gene matches: 12. Germline V lookup: CDR1 SGHTA, CDR2 FQGNSA. The CDR3 DNA follows: TGTGCCAGCAGCTCCCGGGACAGAAGTCAAGGCTATGGCTACACCTTC. Translating it yields CASSSRDRSQGYGYTF.

This clonotype was recorded many times. The rearrangement uses TRBV6-2 or TRBV6-3 and TRBJ2-5; a possible D gene is TRBD2 (5 bases). Trimming cost V 6 bases and J 5 bases, with 22 bases left between them. Germline CDR1 and CDR2: MNHEY and SVGEGT. The CDR3 loop spans 16 amino acids. CDR3 DNA sequence: TGTGCCAGCAGCACCTCCTCCGGCGGGCTTCGCGAGACCCAGTACTTC. Translated: CASSTSSGGLRETQYF.

This clonotype was counted ten times or more. V is TRBV3-1 and J is TRBJ1-1; D may be TRBD1 (6 bases). Germline V gene lookup returns CDR1 LGHDT and CDR2 YNNKEL (reference sequence). CDR3 length equals 14 residues. Trimming cost V 3 bases and J 3 bases, with 11 bases left between them. DNA for the CDR3: TGTGCCAGCAGCCACCGAACAGGGTACACTGAAGCTTTCTTT. As protein: CASSHRTGYTEAFF.

The chain employs TRBV5-1 and TRBJ2-7; 10 positions agree with TRBD2. V trimming: 4 bases; J trimming: 4 bases; junction bases outside the gene matches: 11. This CDR3 has 16 residues. Germline V gives CDR1 SGHRS, CDR2 YFSETQ. The DNA for the CDR3 is TGCGCCAGCAGCCTTCCATCCACTAGCGGGGATTACGAGCAGTACTTC. Translating it yields CASSLPSTSGDYEQYF.

This clonotype was seen only a few times. The genes are TRBV9 and TRBJ2-1; 11 bases match TRBD2. Trimming at V came to 9 bases and at J to 8 bases, leaving 10 bases not matched to a gene. Germline-derived CDR1 and CDR2 are SGDLS and YYNGEE. This CDR3 has 14 amino acids. The CDR3 DNA reads TGTGCCACCTCCATAGCGGGAGGGCAGGATGAGCAGTTCTTC. It yields the protein CATSIAGGQDEQFF.

The genes are TRBV6-1 and TRBJ1-1; unclear D gene. The CDR3 contains 12 residues. V lost 7 bases to trimming and J lost 2 bases, with 8 bases between them. Germline V gene sequence: CDR1 MNHNS, CDR2 SASEGT. The CDR3 reads CASIRANTEAFF. The CDR3 nucleotides are TGTGCCAGCATTAGGGCAAACACTGAAGCTTTCTTT.

The chain employs TRBV9 and TRBJ2-3; D could derive from TRBD1 or TRBD2 (5 bases each). Between the trimmed V and J ends, which lost 8 bases and 0 bases, there was a span of 10 bases. The CDR3 loop spans 13 amino acids. Germline CDR1 and CDR2: SGDLS and YYNGEE. The CDR3 is CASGDASTDTQYF. DNA for the CDR3: TGTGCCAGTGGGGACGCGAGCACAGATACGCAGTATTTT.